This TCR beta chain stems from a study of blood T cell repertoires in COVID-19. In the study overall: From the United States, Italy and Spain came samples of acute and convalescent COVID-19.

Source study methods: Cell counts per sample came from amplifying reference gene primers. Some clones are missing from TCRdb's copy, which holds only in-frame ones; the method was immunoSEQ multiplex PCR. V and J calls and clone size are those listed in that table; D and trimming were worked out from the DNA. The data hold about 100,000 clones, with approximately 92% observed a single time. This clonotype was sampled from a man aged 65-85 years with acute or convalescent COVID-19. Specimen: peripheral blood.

The CDR3 loop is CASNLGTAYEQYF. The CDR3 bases are TGTGCCAGCAACCTGGGGACAGCCTACGAGCAGTACTTC. The chain uses TRBV5-5 and TRBJ2-7; 7 bases match TRBD1. CDR3 size: 13 residues. V lost 6 bases and J lost 2; bases outside the gene matches: 5. Germline V gives CDR1 SGHKS, CDR2 YYEKEE (reference sequence).